Listed here is a single TCR beta chain. What it recognizes is unknown. The sequencing template was cDNA reverse transcribed from extracted RNA. This table comes from immunoSEQ multiplex PCR, and its TCRdb copy is limited to in-frame clones, with some not included. The data hold 50,000 to 80,000 clones, with around 40% observed a single time. This CDR3 is 15 amino acids long. The germline V gene has CDR1 MNHEY and CDR2 SMNVEV (reference sequence). V lost 5 bases and J 3 bases, leaving 17 bases between the germline ends. These data are taken from a study of CD8+ T cells in alopecia areata. General study results and limits: Lesional scalp, notably in alopecia totalis/universalis, had clonality above that of normal scalp.

The chain recombines TRBV27 with TRBJ2-7, with D unclear. The receptor was derived from a human donor with alopecia areata. The sample was NKG2D-low CD8+ T cells sorted from blood. CDR3 sequence: CASSDTDGSLYEQYF. Here the CDR3 DNA reads TGTGCCAGCAGTGACACGGACGGATCCCTCTACGAGCAGTACTTC.